This T cell receptor (beta chain) is drawn from a study of identical twins. Unique molecular identifiers were present on the cDNA, which also gained a universal primer site by template switching. TCRdb reprocessed the 5' RACE reads via MiXCR and lists one record per CDR3 protein. The data hold around 670,000 distinct CDR3 sequences, with less than 7% observed a single time. The donors were all healthy and Caucasian. This clonotype was observed at least ten times. V lost 3 bases, J lost 0 bases, and 10 bases lay in between. The CDR3 is 15 amino acids. V is TRBV12-3 or TRBV12-4 and J is TRBJ2-3, with D possibly being TRBD2 (5 bases). The receptor comes from a man aged 18-30 years in good health. The sample taken for sequencing was naive T cells sorted from blood. The CDR3 spells CASSLDGISTDTQYF. CDR3 sequence (DNA): TGTGCCAGCAGTTTGGACGGGATAAGCACAGATACGCAGTATTTT.